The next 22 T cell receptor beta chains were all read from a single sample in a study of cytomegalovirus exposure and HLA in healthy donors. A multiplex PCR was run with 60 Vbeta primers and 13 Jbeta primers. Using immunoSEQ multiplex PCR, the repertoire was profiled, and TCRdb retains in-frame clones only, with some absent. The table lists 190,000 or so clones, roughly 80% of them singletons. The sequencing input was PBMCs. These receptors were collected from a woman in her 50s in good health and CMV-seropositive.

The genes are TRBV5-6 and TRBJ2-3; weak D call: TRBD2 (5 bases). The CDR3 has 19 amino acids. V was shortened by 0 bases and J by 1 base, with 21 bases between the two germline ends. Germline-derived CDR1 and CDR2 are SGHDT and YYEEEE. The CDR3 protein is CASSLAVLSRGWGTDTQYF. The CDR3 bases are TGTGCCAGCAGCTTGGCCGTCTTATCCCGGGGATGGGGCACAGATACGCAGTATTTT. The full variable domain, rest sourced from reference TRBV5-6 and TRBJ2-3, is DAGVTQSPTHLIKTRGQQVTLRCSPKSGHDTVSWYQQALGQGPQFIFQYYEEEERQRGNFPDRFSGHQFPNYSSELNVNALLLGDSALYLCASSLAVLSRGWGTDTQYFGPGTRLTVL.

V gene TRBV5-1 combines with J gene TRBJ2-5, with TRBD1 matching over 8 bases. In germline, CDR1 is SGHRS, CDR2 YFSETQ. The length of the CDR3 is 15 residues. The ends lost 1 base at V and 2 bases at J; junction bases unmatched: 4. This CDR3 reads CASSLSDRGQETQYF. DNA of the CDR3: TGCGCCAGCAGCTTGAGTGACAGGGGACAAGAGACCCAGTACTTC.

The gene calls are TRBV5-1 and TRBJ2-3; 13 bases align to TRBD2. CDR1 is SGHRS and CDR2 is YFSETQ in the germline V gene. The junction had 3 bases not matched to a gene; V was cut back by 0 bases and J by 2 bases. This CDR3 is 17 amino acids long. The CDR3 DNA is TGCGCCAGCAGCTTGGGGGGACTAGCGGGGACCACAGATACGCAGTATTTT. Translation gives CASSLGGLAGTTDTQYF.

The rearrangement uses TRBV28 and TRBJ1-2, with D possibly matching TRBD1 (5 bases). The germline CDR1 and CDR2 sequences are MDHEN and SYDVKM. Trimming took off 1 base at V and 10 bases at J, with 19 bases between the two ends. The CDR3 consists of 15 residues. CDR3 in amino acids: CASSLSGLLGVHYTF. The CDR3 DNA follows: TGTGCCAGCAGTTTATCGGGACTCCTGGGGGTTCACTACACCTTC.

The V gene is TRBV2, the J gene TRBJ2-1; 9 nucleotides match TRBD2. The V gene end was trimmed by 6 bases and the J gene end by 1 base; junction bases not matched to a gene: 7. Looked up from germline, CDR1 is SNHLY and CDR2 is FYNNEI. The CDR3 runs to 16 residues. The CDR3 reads CASRRLAADSYNEQFF. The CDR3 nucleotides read TGTGCCAGCAGGAGACTAGCGGCTGATTCCTACAATGAGCAGTTCTTC.

CDR3 in DNA: TGCGCCAGCAGCTTGTTCGCAGGGGAGGGGACCCAGTACTTC. Its translation: CASSLFAGEGTQYF. The chain joins TRBV5-1 to TRBJ2-5; D perhaps matches TRBD2 (7 bases). This CDR3 spans 14 amino acids. Between the trimmed V and J ends, which lost 1 base and 7 bases, there was a span of 14 bases. Germline V gene data show CDR1 as SGHRS and CDR2 as YFSETQ.

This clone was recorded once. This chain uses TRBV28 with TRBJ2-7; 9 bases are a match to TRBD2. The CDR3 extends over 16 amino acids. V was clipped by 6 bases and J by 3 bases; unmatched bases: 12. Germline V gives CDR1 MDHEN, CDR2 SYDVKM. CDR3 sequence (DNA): TGTGCCAGCAGCCAAACTATAGCGGGAGTGGTCTACGAGCAGTACTTC. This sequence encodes CASSQTIAGVVYEQYF.

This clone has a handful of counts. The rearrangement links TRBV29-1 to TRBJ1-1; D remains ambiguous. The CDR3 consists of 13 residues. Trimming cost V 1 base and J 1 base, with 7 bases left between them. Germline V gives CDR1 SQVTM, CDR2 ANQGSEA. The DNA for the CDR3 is TGCAGCGTTGAAGGGGGAGGGAACACTGAAGCTTTCTTT. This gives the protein CSVEGGGNTEAFF.

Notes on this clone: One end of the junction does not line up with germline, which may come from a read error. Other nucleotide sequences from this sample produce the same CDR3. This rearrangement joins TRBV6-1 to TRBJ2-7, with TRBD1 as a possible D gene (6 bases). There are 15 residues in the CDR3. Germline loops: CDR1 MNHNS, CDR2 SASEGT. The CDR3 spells CASSDQGSSTYEQYF. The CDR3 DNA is TGCGCCAGCAGTGACCAGGGGTCCTCGACCTACGAGCAGTACTTC.

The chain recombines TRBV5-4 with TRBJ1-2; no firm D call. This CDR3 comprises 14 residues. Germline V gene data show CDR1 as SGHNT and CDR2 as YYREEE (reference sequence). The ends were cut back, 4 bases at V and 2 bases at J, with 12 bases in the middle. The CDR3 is CASSREGGNYGYTF. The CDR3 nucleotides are TGTGCCAGCAGCCGTGAGGGAGGGAACTATGGCTACACCTTC. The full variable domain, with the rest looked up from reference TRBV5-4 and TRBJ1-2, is ETGVTQSPTHLIKTRGQQVTLRCSSQSGHNTVSWYQQALGQGPQFIFQYYREEENGRGNFPPRFSGLQFPNYSSELNVNALELDDSALYLCASSREGGNYGYTFGSGTRLTVV.

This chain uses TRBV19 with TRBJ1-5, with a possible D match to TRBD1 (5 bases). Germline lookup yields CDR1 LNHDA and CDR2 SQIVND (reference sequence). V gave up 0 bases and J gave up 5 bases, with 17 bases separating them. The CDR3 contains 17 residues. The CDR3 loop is CASSIDRRVQTHQPQHF. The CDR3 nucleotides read TGTGCCAGTAGTATAGATCGCAGGGTTCAGACTCATCAGCCCCAGCATTTT. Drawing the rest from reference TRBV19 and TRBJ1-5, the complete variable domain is DGGITQSPKYLFRKEGQNVTLSCEQNLNHDAMYWYRQDPGQGLRLIYYSQIVNDFQKGDIAEGYSVSREKKESFPLTVTSAQKNPTAFYLCASSIDRRVQTHQPQHFGDGTRLSIL.

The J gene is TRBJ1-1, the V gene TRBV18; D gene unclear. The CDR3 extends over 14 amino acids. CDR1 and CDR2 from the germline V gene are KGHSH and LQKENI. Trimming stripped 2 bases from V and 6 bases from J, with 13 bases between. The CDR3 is CASSPVSQIPEAFF. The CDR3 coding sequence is TGTGCCAGCTCACCAGTATCACAAATCCCTGAAGCTTTCTTT.

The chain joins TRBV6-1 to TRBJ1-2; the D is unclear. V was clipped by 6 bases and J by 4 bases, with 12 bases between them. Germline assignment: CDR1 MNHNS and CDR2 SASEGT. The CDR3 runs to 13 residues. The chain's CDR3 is CASRSGSFYGYTF. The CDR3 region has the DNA TGTGCCAGCAGATCCGGGAGCTTCTATGGCTACACCTTC.

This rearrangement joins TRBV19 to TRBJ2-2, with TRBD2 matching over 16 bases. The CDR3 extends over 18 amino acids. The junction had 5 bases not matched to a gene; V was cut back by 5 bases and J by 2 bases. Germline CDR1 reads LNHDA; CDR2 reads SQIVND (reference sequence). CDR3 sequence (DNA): TGTGCCAGTAGTGTGGGACTAGCGGGGGGGTCTAACACCGGGGAGCTGTTTTTT. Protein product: CASSVGLAGGSNTGELFF.

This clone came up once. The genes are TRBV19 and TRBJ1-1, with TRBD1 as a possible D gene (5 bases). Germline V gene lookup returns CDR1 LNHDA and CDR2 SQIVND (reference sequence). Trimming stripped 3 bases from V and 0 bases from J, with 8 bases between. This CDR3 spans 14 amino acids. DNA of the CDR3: TGTGCCAGTAGTATTCCGGGGGTGAACACTGAAGCTTTCTTT. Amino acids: CASSIPGVNTEAFF.

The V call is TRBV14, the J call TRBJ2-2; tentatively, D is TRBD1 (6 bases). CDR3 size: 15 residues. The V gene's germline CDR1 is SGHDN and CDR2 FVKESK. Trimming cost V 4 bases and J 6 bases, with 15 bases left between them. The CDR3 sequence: CASSPDRPFAGELFF. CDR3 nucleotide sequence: TGTGCCAGCAGCCCCGACAGGCCCTTCGCCGGGGAGCTGTTTTTT.

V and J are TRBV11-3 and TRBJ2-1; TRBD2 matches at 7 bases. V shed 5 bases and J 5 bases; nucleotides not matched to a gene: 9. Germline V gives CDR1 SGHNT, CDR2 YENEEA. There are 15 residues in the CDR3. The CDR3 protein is CASSRDGGSNNEQFF. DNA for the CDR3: TGTGCCAGCAGCCGAGACGGGGGGTCGAACAATGAGCAGTTCTTC.

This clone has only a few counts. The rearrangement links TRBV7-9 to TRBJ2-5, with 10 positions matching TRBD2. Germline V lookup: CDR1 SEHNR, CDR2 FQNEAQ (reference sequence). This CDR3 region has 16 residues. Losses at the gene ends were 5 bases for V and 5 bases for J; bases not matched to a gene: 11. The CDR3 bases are TGTGCCAGCAGCAGACGACTAGCGGGTGGGCATGAGACCCAGTACTTC. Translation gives CASSRRLAGGHETQYF.

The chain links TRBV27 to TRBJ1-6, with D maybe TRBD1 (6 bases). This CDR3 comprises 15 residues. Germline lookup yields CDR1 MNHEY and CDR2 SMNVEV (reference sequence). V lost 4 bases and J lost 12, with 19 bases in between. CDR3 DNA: TGTGCCAGCAGTTCCGCCAGGGGTAGGGATGTACCCCTCCACTTT. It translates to CASSSARGRDVPLHF.

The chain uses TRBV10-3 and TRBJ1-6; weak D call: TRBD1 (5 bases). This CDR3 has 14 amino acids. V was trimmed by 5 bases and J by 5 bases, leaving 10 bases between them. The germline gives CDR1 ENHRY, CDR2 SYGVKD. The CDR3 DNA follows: TGTGCCATCAGTACCGGGGGTAATAATTCACCCCTCCACTTT. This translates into CAISTGGNNSPLHF.

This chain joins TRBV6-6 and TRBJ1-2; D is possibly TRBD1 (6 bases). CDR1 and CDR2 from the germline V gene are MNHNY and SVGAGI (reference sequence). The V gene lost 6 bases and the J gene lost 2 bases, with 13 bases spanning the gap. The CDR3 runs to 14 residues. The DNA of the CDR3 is TGTGCCAGCAGAACCGGGACATTCAACTATGGCTACACCTTC. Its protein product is CASRTGTFNYGYTF.

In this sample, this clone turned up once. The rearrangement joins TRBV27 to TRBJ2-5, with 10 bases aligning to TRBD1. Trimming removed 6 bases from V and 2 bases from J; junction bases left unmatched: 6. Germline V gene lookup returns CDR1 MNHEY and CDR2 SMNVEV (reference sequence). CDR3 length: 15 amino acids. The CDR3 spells CASRYRGQGQETQYF. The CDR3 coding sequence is TGTGCCAGCAGGTACAGGGGACAGGGGCAAGAGACCCAGTACTTC.